The TCR beta chain under discussion was sequenced for a study of CD8 T cells in ankylosing spondylitis. Study-wide results and caveats: In ankylosing spondylitis blood, a motif of roughly 8 highly homologous TCR beta variants appeared characteristic. In ankylosing spondylitis patients, matched synovial fluid reportedly showed significant enrichment of disease-linked clones. Those disease-linked clones were CD8+; they were also relatively rare in peripheral blood. Earlier authors reported some of these motif variants in reactive arthritis synovial fluid and blood.

This clonotype was recorded a few times. Its antigen is not identified. Libraries for TCR beta were made by quantitative 5'-RACE with molecular barcodes. TCRdb independently ran MiXCR on the 5' RACE reads; one entry per CDR3 protein. The sample lists about 800,000 distinct CDR3 sequences, roughly 12% occurring once. Trimming took 0 bases from V and 5 from J, leaving 14 bases between them. The CDR3 covers 15 residues. Germline loops: CDR1 LGHNA, CDR2 YSLEER. This clonotype was obtained from a male donor with ankylosing spondylitis. The chain combines TRBV4-3 with TRBJ2-7, with no clear D. The sample comprised blood, either unsorted or a sorted T cell fraction (not recorded which). In nucleotides, the CDR3 is TGCGCCAGCAGCCAAGATCTTACGGCTTGGGACGAGCAGTACTTC. Translated, it gives CASSQDLTAWDEQYF.